This record covers a single T cell receptor (beta chain). The conserved phenylalanine or tryptophan is not found at the CDR3 terminus, so this likely reflects a read error. It is unclear where the CDR3 begins or ends on the DNA, so no DNA is shown, and the CDR3 is as TCRdb lists it. This table comes from immunoSEQ multiplex PCR, and its TCRdb copy is limited to in-frame clones, with some not included. This repertoire shows approximately 80,000 clones, approximately 85% found once; its top ten account for about 0.57%. The V gene's germline CDR1 is WNHNN and CDR2 SYGVQD (reference sequence). The CDR3 numbers 9 amino acids, ends counted. This sample is part of a study of OX40 agonist ivuxolimab in advanced cancers.

The J gene is TRBJ2-3, the V gene TRBV10-1; TRBD2 was called by the table and not checked on the DNA. The source was CD4+ or CD8+ T cells sorted from blood, collected in a trial of the OX40 agonist ivuxolimab. This clonotype was sampled from an adult with an advanced solid tumor such as melanoma, head and neck, liver or kidney cancer. The CDR3 is CASSVPSGE.